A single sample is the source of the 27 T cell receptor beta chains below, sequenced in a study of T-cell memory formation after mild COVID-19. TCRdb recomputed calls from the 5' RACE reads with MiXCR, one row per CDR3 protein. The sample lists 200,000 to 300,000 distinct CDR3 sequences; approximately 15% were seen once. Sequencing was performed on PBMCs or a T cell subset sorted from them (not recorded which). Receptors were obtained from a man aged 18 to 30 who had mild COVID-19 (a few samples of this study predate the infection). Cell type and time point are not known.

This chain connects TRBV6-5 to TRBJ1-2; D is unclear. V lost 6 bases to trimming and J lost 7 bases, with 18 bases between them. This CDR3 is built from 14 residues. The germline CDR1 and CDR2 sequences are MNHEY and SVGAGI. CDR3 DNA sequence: TGTGCCAGCAGCCAAACATATGGGTATACTGGCTACACCTTC. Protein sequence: CASSQTYGYTGYTF.

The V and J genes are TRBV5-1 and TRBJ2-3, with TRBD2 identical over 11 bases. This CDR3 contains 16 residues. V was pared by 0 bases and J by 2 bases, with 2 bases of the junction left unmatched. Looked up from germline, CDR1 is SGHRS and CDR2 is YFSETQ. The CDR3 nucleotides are TGCGCCAGCAGCTTGGCACTAGCGGGGGACACAGATACGCAGTATTTT. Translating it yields CASSLALAGDTDTQYF.

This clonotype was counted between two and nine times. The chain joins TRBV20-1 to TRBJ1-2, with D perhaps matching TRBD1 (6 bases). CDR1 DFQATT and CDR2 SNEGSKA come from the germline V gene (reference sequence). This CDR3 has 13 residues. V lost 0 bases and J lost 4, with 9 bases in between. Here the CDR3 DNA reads TGCAGTGCTAGAGATAGCAGGGGCTATGGCTACACCTTC. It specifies CSARDSRGYGYTF.

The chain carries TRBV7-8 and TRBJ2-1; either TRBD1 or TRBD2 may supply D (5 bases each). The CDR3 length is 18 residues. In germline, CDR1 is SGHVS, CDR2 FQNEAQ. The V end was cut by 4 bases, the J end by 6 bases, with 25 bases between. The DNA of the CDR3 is TGTGCCAGCAGCTCCCGGGACGCACTAAGGACTGGACCCAATGAGCAGTTCTTC. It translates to CASSSRDALRTGPNEQFF. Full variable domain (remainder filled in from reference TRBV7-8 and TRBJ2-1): GAGVSQSPRYKVAKRGQDVALRCDPISGHVSLFWYQQALGQGPEFLTYFQNEAQLDKSGLPSDRFFAERPEGSVSTLKIQRTQQEDSAVYLCASSSRDALRTGPNEQFFGPGTRLTVL.

This chain's CDR3 is CASSGGGYGYTF. The CDR3 region has the DNA TGTGCCAGCAGTGGTGGGGGCTATGGCTACACCTTC. The chain links TRBV9 to TRBJ1-2; a weak D match, TRBD1 (5 bases). V was cut by 5 bases and J by 4 bases, with 9 bases left in between. This CDR3 region has 12 residues. Germline V gives CDR1 SGDLS, CDR2 YYNGEE.

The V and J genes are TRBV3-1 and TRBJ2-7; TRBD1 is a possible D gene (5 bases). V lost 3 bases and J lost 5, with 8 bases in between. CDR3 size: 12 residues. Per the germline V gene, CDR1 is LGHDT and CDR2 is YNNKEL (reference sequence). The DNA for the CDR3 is TGTGCCAGCAGCCAGGGGCAGCACGAGCAGTACGTC. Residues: CASSQGQHEQYV.

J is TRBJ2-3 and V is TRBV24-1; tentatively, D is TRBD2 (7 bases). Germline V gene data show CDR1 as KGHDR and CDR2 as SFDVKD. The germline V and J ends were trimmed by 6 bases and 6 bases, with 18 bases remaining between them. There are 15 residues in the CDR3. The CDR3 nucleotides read TGTGCCACCAGTCCGGGGGGCCGGCCGGAGGATACGCAGTATTTT. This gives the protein CATSPGGRPEDTQYF.

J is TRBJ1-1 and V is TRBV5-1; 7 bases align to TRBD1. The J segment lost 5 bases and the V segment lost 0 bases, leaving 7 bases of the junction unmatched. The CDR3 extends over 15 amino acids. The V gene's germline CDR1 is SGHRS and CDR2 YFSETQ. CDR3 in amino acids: CASSLDGVRGTEAFF. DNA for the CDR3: TGCGCCAGCAGCTTGGACGGGGTCAGGGGGACTGAAGCTTTCTTT. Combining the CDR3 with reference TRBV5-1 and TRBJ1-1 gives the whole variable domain KAGVTQTPRYLIKTRGQQVTLSCSPISGHRSVSWYQQTPGQGLQFLFEYFSETQRNKGNFPGRFSGRQFSNSRSEMNVSTLELGDSALYLCASSLDGVRGTEAFFGQGTRLTVV.

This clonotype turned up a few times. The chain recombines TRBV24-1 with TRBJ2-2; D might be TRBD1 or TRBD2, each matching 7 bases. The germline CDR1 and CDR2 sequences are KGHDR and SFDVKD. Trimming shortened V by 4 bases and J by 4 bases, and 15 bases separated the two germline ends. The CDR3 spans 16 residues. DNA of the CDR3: TGTGCCACCAGTGACCCAGGGGGGGCCACCACCGGGGAGCTGTTTTTT. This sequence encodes CATSDPGGATTGELFF.

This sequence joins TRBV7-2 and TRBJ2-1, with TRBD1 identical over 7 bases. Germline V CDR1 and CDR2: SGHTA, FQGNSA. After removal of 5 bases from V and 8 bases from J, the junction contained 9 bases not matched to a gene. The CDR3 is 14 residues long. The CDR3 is CASSLMTGSDEQFF. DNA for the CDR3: TGTGCCAGCAGCCTTATGACAGGGTCCGATGAGCAGTTCTTC.

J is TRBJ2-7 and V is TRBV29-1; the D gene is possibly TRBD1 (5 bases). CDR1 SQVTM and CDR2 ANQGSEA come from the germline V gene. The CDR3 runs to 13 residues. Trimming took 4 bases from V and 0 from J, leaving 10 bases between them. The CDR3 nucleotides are TGCAGCGTTGTCCAGGGCCACTCCTACGAGCAGTACTTC. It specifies CSVVQGHSYEQYF.

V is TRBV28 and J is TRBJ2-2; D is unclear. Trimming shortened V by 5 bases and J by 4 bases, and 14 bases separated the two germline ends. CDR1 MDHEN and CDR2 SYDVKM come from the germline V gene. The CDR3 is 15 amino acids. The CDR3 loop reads CASSLGRAGTGELFF. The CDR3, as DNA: TGTGCCAGCAGTCTGGGAAGGGCAGGCACCGGGGAGCTGTTTTTT.

CDR3 in amino acids: CASSSRGEETQYF. DNA for the CDR3: TGTGCCAGCAGCTCCCGAGGGGAAGAGACCCAGTACTTC. The V gene is TRBV7-9, the J gene TRBJ2-5; D possibly uses TRBD1 or TRBD2 (5 bases each). CDR1 SEHNR and CDR2 FQNEAQ come from the germline V gene (reference sequence). V lost 4 bases and J lost 3, with 9 bases in between. The CDR3 totals 13 residues.

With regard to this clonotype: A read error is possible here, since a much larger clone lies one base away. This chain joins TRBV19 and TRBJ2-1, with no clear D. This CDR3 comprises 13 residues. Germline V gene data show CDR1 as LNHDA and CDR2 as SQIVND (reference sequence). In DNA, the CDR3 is TGTGCCAGTAGTATCGGATTTTACACTGAGCAGTTCTTC. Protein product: CASSIGFYTEQFF.

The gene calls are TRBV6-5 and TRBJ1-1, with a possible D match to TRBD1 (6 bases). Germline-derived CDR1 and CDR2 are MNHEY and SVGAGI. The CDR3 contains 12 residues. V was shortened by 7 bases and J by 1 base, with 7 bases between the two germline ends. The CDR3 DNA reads TGTGCCAGCATGGGACAGAACACTGAAGCTTTCTTT. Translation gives CASMGQNTEAFF.

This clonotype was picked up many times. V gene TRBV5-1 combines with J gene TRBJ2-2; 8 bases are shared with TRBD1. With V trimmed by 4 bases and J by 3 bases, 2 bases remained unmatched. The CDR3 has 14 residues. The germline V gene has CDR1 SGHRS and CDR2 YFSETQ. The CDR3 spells CASSIQGDTGELFF. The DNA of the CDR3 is TGCGCCAGCAGCATACAGGGGGACACCGGGGAGCTGTTTTTT.

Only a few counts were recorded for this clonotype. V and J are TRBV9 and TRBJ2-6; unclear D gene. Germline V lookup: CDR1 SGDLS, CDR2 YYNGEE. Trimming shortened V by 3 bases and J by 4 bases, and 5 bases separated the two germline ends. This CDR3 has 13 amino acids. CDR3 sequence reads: CASSARGANVLTF. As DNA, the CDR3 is TGTGCCAGCAGCGCGAGGGGGGCCAACGTCCTGACTTTC.

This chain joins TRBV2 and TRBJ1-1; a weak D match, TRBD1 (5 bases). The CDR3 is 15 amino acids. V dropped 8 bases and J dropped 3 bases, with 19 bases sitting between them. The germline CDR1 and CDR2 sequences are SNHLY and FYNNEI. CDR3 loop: CASHLGGFYDTEAFF. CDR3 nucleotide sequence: TGTGCCAGCCACCTGGGGGGTTTTTATGACACTGAAGCTTTCTTT.

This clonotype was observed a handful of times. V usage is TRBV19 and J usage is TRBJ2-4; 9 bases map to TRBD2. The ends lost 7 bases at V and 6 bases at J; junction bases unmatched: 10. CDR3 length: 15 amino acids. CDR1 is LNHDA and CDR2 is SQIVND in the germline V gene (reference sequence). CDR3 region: CASMRAGGIGNIQYF. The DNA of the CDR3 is TGTGCCAGTATGAGAGCGGGGGGAATCGGAAACATTCAGTACTTC. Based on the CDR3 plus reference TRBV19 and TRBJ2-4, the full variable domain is DGGITQSPKYLFRKEGQNVTLSCEQNLNHDAMYWYRQDPGQGLRLIYYSQIVNDFQKGDIAEGYSVSREKKESFPLTVTSAQKNPTAFYLCASMRAGGIGNIQYFGAGTRLSVL.

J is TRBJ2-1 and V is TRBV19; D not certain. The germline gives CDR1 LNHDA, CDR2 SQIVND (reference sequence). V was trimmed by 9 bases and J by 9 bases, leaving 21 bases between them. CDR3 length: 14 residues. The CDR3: CASKKAGEKAEQFF. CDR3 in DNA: TGTGCCAGCAAAAAGGCCGGTGAGAAGGCTGAGCAGTTCTTC.

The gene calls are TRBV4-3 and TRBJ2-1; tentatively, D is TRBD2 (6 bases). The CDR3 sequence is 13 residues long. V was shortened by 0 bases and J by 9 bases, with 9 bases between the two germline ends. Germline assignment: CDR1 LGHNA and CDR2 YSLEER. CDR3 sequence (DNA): TGCGCCAGCAGCCAAGAGCGGCGGGGTGAGCAGTTCTTC. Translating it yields CASSQERRGEQFF.

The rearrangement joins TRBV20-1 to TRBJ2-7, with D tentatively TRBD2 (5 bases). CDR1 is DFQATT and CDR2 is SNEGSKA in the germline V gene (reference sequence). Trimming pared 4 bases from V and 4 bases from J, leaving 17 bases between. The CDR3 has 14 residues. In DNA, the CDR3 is TGCAGTGCTACCGCTCCCGGGGTCGGATACGAGCAGTACGTC. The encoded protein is CSATAPGVGYEQYV.

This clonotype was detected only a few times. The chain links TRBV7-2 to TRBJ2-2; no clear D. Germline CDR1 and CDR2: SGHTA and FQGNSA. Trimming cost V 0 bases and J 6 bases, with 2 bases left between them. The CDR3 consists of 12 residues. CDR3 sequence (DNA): TGTGCCAGCAGCTTAGCCTCCGGGGAGCTGTTTTTT. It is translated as CASSLASGELFF.

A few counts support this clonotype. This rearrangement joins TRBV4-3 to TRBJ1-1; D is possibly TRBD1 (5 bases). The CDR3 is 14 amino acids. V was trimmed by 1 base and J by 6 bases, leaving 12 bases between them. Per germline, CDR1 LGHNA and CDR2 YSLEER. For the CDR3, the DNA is TGCGCCAGCAGCCAAGGGCGGGGGACGGCTGAAGCTTTCTTT. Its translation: CASSQGRGTAEAFF.

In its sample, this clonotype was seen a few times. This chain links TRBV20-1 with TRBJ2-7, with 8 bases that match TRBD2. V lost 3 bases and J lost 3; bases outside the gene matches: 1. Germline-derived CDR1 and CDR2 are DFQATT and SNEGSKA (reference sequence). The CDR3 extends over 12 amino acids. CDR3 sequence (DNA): TGCAGTGCTAGCGGGGGGGGCTACGAGCAGTACGTC. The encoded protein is CSASGGGYEQYV.

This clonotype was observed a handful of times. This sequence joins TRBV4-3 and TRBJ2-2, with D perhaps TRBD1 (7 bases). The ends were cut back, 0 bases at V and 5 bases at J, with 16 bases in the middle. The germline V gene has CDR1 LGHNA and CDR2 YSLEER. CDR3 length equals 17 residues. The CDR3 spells CASSQDPRGAGTGELFF. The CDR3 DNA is TGCGCCAGCAGCCAAGATCCCAGGGGGGCCGGGACCGGGGAGCTGTTTTTT.

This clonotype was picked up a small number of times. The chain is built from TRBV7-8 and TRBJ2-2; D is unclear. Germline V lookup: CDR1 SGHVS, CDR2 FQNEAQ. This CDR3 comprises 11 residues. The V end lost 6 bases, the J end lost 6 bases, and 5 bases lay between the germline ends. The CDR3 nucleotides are TGTGCCAGCAGGGCCGCCGGGGAGCTGTTTTTT. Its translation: CASRAAGELFF.